These 3 T cell receptor beta chains were all obtained from the same sample, sequenced in a study of blood T cell repertoires in COVID-19. The data were produced by immunoSEQ multiplex PCR, yet TCRdb's version contains in-frame clones alone and is incomplete. The table lists around 130,000 clones, approximately 80% of them singletons. Sequenced material: peripheral blood. The origin of the receptors is a human donor in a cohort sampled during active COVID-19.

This clone has more than one count but fewer than ten. The chain combines TRBV18 with TRBJ2-4; 7 nucleotides align to TRBD1. Germline loops: CDR1 KGHSH, CDR2 LQKENI. After removal of 2 bases from V and 2 bases from J, the junction contained 3 bases not matched to a gene. This CDR3 has 15 amino acids. CDR3 sequence: CASSPWDSPKNIQYF. CDR3 bases: TGTGCCAGCTCACCATGGGACAGTCCCAAAAACATTCAGTACTTC.

J is TRBJ1-2 and V is TRBV13, with no clear D. From germline, CDR1 is PRHDT and CDR2 FYEKMQ (reference sequence). V was pared by 5 bases and J by 7 bases, with 11 bases between. The CDR3 runs to 12 residues. CDR3 coding DNA: TGTGCCAGCAGCCTGGAGGCGGGTGGCTACACCTTC. Its protein product is CASSLEAGGYTF. Full variable domain (outside the CDR3, taken from reference TRBV13 and TRBJ1-2): AAGVIQSPRHLIKEKRETATLKCYPIPRHDTVYWYQQGPGQDPQFLISFYEKMQSDKGSIPDRFSAQQFSDYHSELNMSSLELGDSALYFCASSLEAGGYTFGSGTRLTVV.

The rearrangement links TRBV10-3 to TRBJ2-4; 8 positions agree with TRBD1. With 0 bases clipped from V and 8 bases from J, the junction kept 12 bases outside the gene matches. Per the germline V gene, CDR1 is ENHRY and CDR2 is SYGVKD. CDR3 length equals 17 residues. In DNA form, the CDR3 reads TGTGCCATCAGTGAGTCGATTGCAGGGGGCGTATGGGACATTCAGTACTTC. Encoded protein: CAISESIAGGVWDIQYF.